These 21 T cell receptor beta chains were sequenced from one sample in a study of T-cell memory formation after mild COVID-19. A single record per CDR3 protein comes from TCRdb applying MiXCR to the 5' RACE reads. The table has fewer than 450,000 distinct CDR3 sequences, 20% to 25% seen once. The sequenced sample was PBMCs or a T cell subset sorted from them (not recorded which). The receptors shown here come from an adult woman who had mild COVID-19 (a few samples of this study predate the infection). Cell type and time point are not known.

The sample holds a few counts of this clonotype. The rearrangement uses TRBV29-1 and TRBJ2-5; TRBD1 or TRBD2 may be the D gene (5 bases each). CDR1 and CDR2 (germline): SQVTM, ANQGSEA. This CDR3 region has 12 residues. V lost 5 bases and J lost 5, with 12 bases in between. The CDR3: CSVRDEGETQYF. CDR3 coding DNA: TGCAGCGTTCGAGACGAGGGGGAGACCCAGTACTTC.

This clonotype has more than one count but fewer than ten. This rearrangement joins TRBV15 to TRBJ1-3; the D is unclear. The CDR3 sequence is 18 residues long. Per the germline V gene, CDR1 is LNHNV and CDR2 is YYDKDF (reference sequence). Trimming shortened V by 0 bases and J by 0 bases, and 15 bases separated the two germline ends. This chain's CDR3 is CATSRDKLQARSGNTIYF. The CDR3 nucleotides read TGTGCCACCAGCAGAGATAAGTTGCAGGCCCGCTCTGGAAACACCATATATTTT.

This rearrangement joins TRBV24-1 to TRBJ1-5; unclear D gene. This CDR3 region has 14 residues. The germline CDR1 and CDR2 sequences are KGHDR and SFDVKD. The V and J ends lost 5 bases and 2 bases respectively, with 9 bases between them. CDR3 coding DNA: TGTGCCACCAGTGGTGGACCGGGCAATCAGCCCCAGCATTTT. Its protein product is CATSGGPGNQPQHF.

This clonotype was found a few times. CDR3 DNA: TGTGCCAGCATCTGGACTAGCGGGAGTAATGAGCAGTTCTTC. Protein sequence: CASIWTSGSNEQFF. This chain connects TRBV2 to TRBJ2-1; 13 bases fit TRBD2. Germline loops: CDR1 SNHLY, CDR2 FYNNEI. The V segment lost 7 bases and the J segment 7 bases; nucleotides outside the gene matches: 4. This CDR3 region has 14 residues.

The chain has TRBV9 and TRBJ1-4; possible D gene TRBD1, 5 bases. This CDR3 has 15 residues. Trimming pared 3 bases from V and 2 bases from J, leaving 11 bases between. Per germline, CDR1 SGDLS and CDR2 YYNGEE. CDR3 sequence: CASSGAGPTNEKLFF. The CDR3 coding sequence is TGTGCCAGCAGCGGGGCAGGGCCCACTAATGAAAAACTGTTTTTT. The variable domain in full, with the rest retrieved from reference TRBV9 and TRBJ1-4, is DSGVTQTPKHLITATGQRVTLRCSPRSGDLSVYWYQQSLDQGLQFLIQYYNGEERAKGNILERFSAQQFPDLHSELNLSSLELGDSALYFCASSGAGPTNEKLFFGSGTQLSVL.

The genes are TRBV29-1 and TRBJ2-5; 11 nucleotides align to TRBD2. J gave up 5 bases and V 6 bases, and 8 bases lay outside the gene matches. Germline loops: CDR1 SQVTM, CDR2 ANQGSEA. The CDR3 runs 14 residues. In DNA, the CDR3 is TGCAGCGTGACACCTAGCGGGAGGATCGAGACCCAGTACTTC. It is translated as CSVTPSGRIETQYF.

V is TRBV2 and J is TRBJ1-1; D call uncertain. CDR3 length equals 14 residues. The germline V gene encodes CDR1 SNHLY and CDR2 FYNNEI. Trimming took 6 bases from V and 8 from J, leaving 19 bases between them. The CDR3 protein is CASRRLTGRGEAFF. The CDR3 DNA follows: TGTGCCAGCAGGAGGCTCACCGGACGGGGAGAAGCTTTCTTT.

V is TRBV6-6 and J is TRBJ2-7; TRBD1 agrees at 10 bases. Germline values: CDR1 MNHNY, CDR2 SVGAGI (reference sequence). The CDR3 is 16 residues long. The junction had 11 bases not matched to a gene; V was cut back by 6 bases and J by 3 bases. The CDR3 sequence is CASSSGQGLPYYEQYF. The DNA for the CDR3 is TGTGCCAGCAGCTCGGGACAGGGGCTACCCTACTACGAGCAGTACTTC.

This clonotype was counted between two and nine times. V usage is TRBV27 and J usage is TRBJ2-2; perhaps D is TRBD1 or TRBD2 (5 bases each). V was cut by 3 bases and J by 4 bases, with 12 bases left in between. This CDR3 has 15 amino acids. Germline V lookup: CDR1 MNHEY, CDR2 SMNVEV (reference sequence). The CDR3 protein is CASSLERDGTGELFF. CDR3 nucleotide sequence: TGTGCCAGCAGTTTGGAAAGGGACGGCACCGGGGAGCTGTTTTTT.

This clonotype has a handful of counts. CDR3 bases: TGTGCCAGCAGCTCGGGCCGGTCAAACATTCAGTACTTC. Protein sequence: CASSSGRSNIQYF. The chain is built from TRBV5-6 and TRBJ2-4; no reliable D call. Germline CDR1 is SGHDT and CDR2 is YYEEEE. The CDR3 totals 13 residues. The V end was cut by 3 bases, the J end by 6 bases, with 10 bases between.

The chain uses TRBV2 and TRBJ2-4; D not resolved. Germline assignment: CDR1 SNHLY and CDR2 FYNNEI. Between the trimmed V and J ends, which lost 4 bases and 10 bases, there was a span of 14 bases. This CDR3 has 13 residues. The CDR3 sequence: CASSVGPFPIQYF. The CDR3 DNA is TGTGCCAGCAGTGTCGGACCGTTTCCTATTCAGTACTTC.

This clonotype was counted only a few times. CDR3 DNA sequence: TGCAGTGCCCCACCGGGGGGCATGAACACTGAAGCTTTCTTT. Translation gives CSAPPGGMNTEAFF. The chain combines TRBV20-1 with TRBJ1-1, with a weak D call TRBD1 (6 bases). The germline V gene encodes CDR1 DFQATT and CDR2 SNEGSKA (reference sequence). This CDR3 has 14 amino acids. The germline V and J ends were trimmed by 6 bases and 0 bases, with 14 bases remaining between them.

This clonotype was seen a few times. V is TRBV7-9 and J is TRBJ2-3, with 7 nucleotides matching TRBD2. The V and J ends lost 3 bases and 4 bases, in that order; junction bases with no gene match: 7. The germline CDR1 and CDR2 sequences are SEHNR and FQNEAQ (reference sequence). This CDR3 is 15 amino acids long. CDR3: CASSFFTGGPDTQYF. CDR3 sequence (DNA): TGTGCCAGCAGCTTCTTCACGGGAGGCCCAGATACGCAGTATTTT. Supplemented by reference TRBV7-9 and TRBJ2-3, the full variable domain reads DTGVSQNPRHKITKRGQNVTFRCDPISEHNRLYWYRQTLGQGPEFLTYFQNEAQLEKSRLLSDRFSAERPKGSFSTLEIQRTEQGDSAMYLCASSFFTGGPDTQYFGPGTRLTVL.

This clonotype appeared a few times. The J gene is TRBJ2-3, the V gene TRBV7-9, with D maybe TRBD2 (6 bases). Trimming shortened V by 2 bases and J by 1 base, and 10 bases separated the two germline ends. Germline V gene sequence: CDR1 SEHNR, CDR2 FQNEAQ (reference sequence). The CDR3 is 15 amino acids. The CDR3: CASSLWRERTDTQYF. The DNA for the CDR3 is TGTGCCAGCAGCTTATGGAGGGAGCGCACAGATACGCAGTATTTT.

This clonotype has just a few counts. This chain links TRBV15 with TRBJ1-5; a weak D match, TRBD1 (5 bases). V lost 0 bases, J lost 5 bases, and 11 bases lay in between. This CDR3 spans 15 amino acids. Germline V CDR1 and CDR2: LNHNV, YYDKDF (reference sequence). The CDR3 DNA follows: TGTGCCACCAGCAGAGATGCCAGGGAAGATCAGCCCCAGCATTTT. This translates into CATSRDAREDQPQHF.

This chain links TRBV4-3 with TRBJ1-2; D not certain. The germline V gene encodes CDR1 LGHNA and CDR2 YSLEER. Trimming cost V 2 bases and J 5 bases, with 18 bases left between them. CDR3 length equals 16 residues. This chain's CDR3 is CASSQTAVSSAYGYTF. The CDR3 nucleotides are TGCGCCAGCAGCCAAACAGCGGTATCGTCGGCTTATGGCTACACCTTC.

This clonotype has only a few counts. This chain links TRBV24-1 with TRBJ1-2; D remains unclear. The ends were cut back, 4 bases at V and 4 bases at J, with 12 bases in the middle. CDR1 and CDR2 from the germline V gene are KGHDR and SFDVKD. The CDR3 consists of 14 residues. CDR3 loop: CATSDPGLPYGYTF. The CDR3 region has the DNA TGTGCCACCAGTGACCCGGGCCTCCCCTATGGCTACACCTTC.

The J gene is TRBJ2-5, the V gene TRBV7-2; no clear D gene. The germline V gene has CDR1 SGHTA and CDR2 FQGNSA. Trimming removed 1 base from V and 7 bases from J, with 7 bases in between. The CDR3 length is 12 residues. For the CDR3, the DNA is TGTGCCAGCAGCTTAGAGCTTTGGACCCAGTACTTC. This sequence encodes CASSLELWTQYF.

This clonotype appeared many times. The chain is built from TRBV29-1 and TRBJ2-1; 10 bases line up with TRBD2. Germline-derived CDR1 and CDR2 are SQVTM and ANQGSEA. The V gene end was trimmed by 4 bases and the J gene end by 6 bases; junction bases not matched to a gene: 6. The CDR3 length is 14 residues. The CDR3 sequence is CSVAGLAGANEQFF. DNA of the CDR3: TGCAGCGTTGCCGGGCTAGCGGGAGCCAATGAGCAGTTCTTC.

This clonotype was seen a few times. V usage is TRBV7-2 and J usage is TRBJ2-3; possibly TRBD2 for D (5 bases). Germline CDR1 SGHTA, CDR2 FQGNSA. With 5 bases removed from V and 4 bases from J, the gap between germline ends came to 16 bases. CDR3 length: 15 amino acids. CDR3 residues: CASSQAAVFADTQYF. CDR3 bases: TGTGCCAGCAGCCAAGCGGCAGTATTCGCAGATACGCAGTATTTT.

The CDR3 nucleotides read TGCAGTGCTAGAGGGGCGGGGATAAGGATCTACGAGCAGTACTTC. It codes for CSARGAGIRIYEQYF. The rearrangement links TRBV20-1 to TRBJ2-7; D may be TRBD2 (6 bases). CDR3 length equals 15 residues. The germline gives CDR1 DFQATT, CDR2 SNEGSKA (reference sequence). Between the trimmed V and J ends, which lost 1 base and 3 bases, there was a span of 16 bases.